The table lists the clone carrying this TCR beta chain with a few counts. As handled by the study authors: Reference gene primer amplification gave nucleated cell count estimates. Sequencing was performed with immunoSEQ multiplex PCR; in TCRdb, only in-frame clones are kept and a portion is missing. V, J and clone size reflect that table, while D and trimming were determined from the DNA. The top ten clones hold 7.8% of a sample with approximately 530,000 clones, 85% to 90% of them seen once. The sample belongs to a study of blood T cell repertoires in COVID-19. The material sequenced was peripheral blood. The TCR was taken from a woman in her forties or fifties with COVID-19, enrolled during active disease.

The CDR3 here is CATPGGGEAFF. The CDR3 nucleotides are TGTGCCACCCCTGGGGGAGGCGAAGCTTTCTTT. The rearrangement joins TRBV7-9 to TRBJ1-1, with TRBD1 as a possible D gene (5 bases). Germline V gives CDR1 SEHNR, CDR2 FQNEAQ (reference sequence). Trimming cost V 10 bases and J 8 bases, with 14 bases left between them. The CDR3 runs to 11 residues.